This is a list of T cell receptor beta chains from one sample in a study of beta chain features in type 1 diabetes. The data were produced by immunoSEQ multiplex PCR, yet TCRdb's version contains in-frame clones alone and is incomplete. This sample yields over 700,000 clones, of which roughly 17% are seen a single time; about 0.02% belongs to the top ten. The sample comprised naive CD4+ T cells from blood. These receptors were obtained from a woman aged 18-29 years in good health. The CDR3 runs from the conserved cysteine through the conserved F or W. A D gene is named only where the DNA matches it firmly. Size is omitted from some rows. Given values are once, few, many or a class for expanded clones.

j_call: TRBJ2-7; v_call: TRBV11-1; d_call: NA; clone_size: few; cdr3_nt: TGTGCCAGCAGCTTACACCCCCCTGGGGCCCTTACCTACGAGCAGTACTTC; cdr3_aa: CASSLHPPGALTYEQYF
j_call: TRBJ1-1; v_call: TRBV5-6; d_call: NA; clone_size: NA; cdr3_nt: TGTGCCAGCAGCTTAACTCGCGGCACTGAAGCTTTCTTT; cdr3_aa: CASSLTRGTEAFF
j_call: TRBJ2-7; v_call: TRBV9; d_call: NA; clone_size: few; cdr3_nt: TGTGCCAGCAGCATAACAGGGAGTTCCTACGAGCAGTACTTC; cdr3_aa: CASSITGSSYEQYF
j_call: TRBJ2-5; v_call: TRBV6-5; d_call: NA; clone_size: few; cdr3_nt: TGTGCCAGCAGTTACCAGGCACGAGCTCTGGAGACCCAGTACTTC; cdr3_aa: CASSYQARALETQYF
j_call: TRBJ2-7; v_call: TRBV7-2; d_call: NA; clone_size: few; cdr3_nt: TGTGCCAGCAGCTTAGTTGCCAGAAGGCTCGAGCAGTACTTC; cdr3_aa: CASSLVARRLEQYF
j_call: TRBJ1-1; v_call: TRBV7-9; d_call: NA; clone_size: NA; cdr3_nt: TGTGCCAGCAGCCAAGATCGCTTACAGAACACTGAAGCTTTCTTT; cdr3_aa: CASSQDRLQNTEAFF
j_call: TRBJ2-7; v_call: TRBV2; d_call: NA; clone_size: NA; cdr3_nt: TGTGCCAGCAGCCAGGGTCTGGTCGACGAGCAGTACTTC; cdr3_aa: CASSQGLVDEQYF
j_call: TRBJ2-1; v_call: TRBV14; d_call: NA; clone_size: NA; cdr3_nt: TGTGCCAGCAGCCTATTCCGGGCCTCCTACAATGAGCAGTTCTTC; cdr3_aa: CASSLFRASYNEQFF
j_call: TRBJ1-3; v_call: TRBV6-1; d_call: NA; clone_size: NA; cdr3_nt: TGTGCCAGCAGTGAAGTTGGGGTCACCATATATTTT; cdr3_aa: CASSEVGVTIYF
j_call: TRBJ2-7; v_call: TRBV4-3; d_call: TRBD1; clone_size: few; cdr3_nt: TGCGCCAGCAGCCAAAGGGTGGGACAGGACTACGAGCAGTACTTC; cdr3_aa: CASSQRVGQDYEQYF
j_call: TRBJ2-7; v_call: TRBV5-1; d_call: NA; clone_size: NA; cdr3_nt: TGCGCCAGCAGCTTGGCTCTCCGGGGCTCCGAGCAGTACTTC; cdr3_aa: CASSLALRGSEQYF
j_call: TRBJ2-5; v_call: TRBV6-6; d_call: NA; clone_size: few; cdr3_nt: TGTGCCAGCAAGGTGGGGCGAGAGACCCAGTACTTC; cdr3_aa: CASKVGRETQYF
j_call: TRBJ2-5; v_call: TRBV5-1; d_call: TRBD1; clone_size: NA; cdr3_nt: TGCGCCAGCAGCTTGGGGGACAGGAGGGCAGAGACCCAGTACTTC; cdr3_aa: CASSLGDRRAETQYF
j_call: TRBJ2-3; v_call: TRBV5-4; d_call: NA; clone_size: NA; cdr3_nt: TGTGCCAGCAGCTTGCGTAGTGTCGCCACAGATACGCAGTATTTT; cdr3_aa: CASSLRSVATDTQYF
j_call: TRBJ2-1; v_call: TRBV27; d_call: TRBD1; clone_size: few; cdr3_nt: TGTGCCAGCATTTTACGGACAGGGGGCTACAATGAGCAGTTCTTC; cdr3_aa: CASILRTGGYNEQFF
j_call: TRBJ2-2; v_call: TRBV25-1; d_call: TRBD1; clone_size: NA; cdr3_nt: TGTGCCAGCAAGGGACAGGGTGGCACCGGGGAGCTGTTTTTT; cdr3_aa: CASKGQGGTGELFF
j_call: TRBJ2-7; v_call: TRBV2; d_call: NA; clone_size: NA; cdr3_nt: TGTGCCAATAGCCAGGGCTACGAGCAGTACTTC; cdr3_aa: CANSQGYEQYF
j_call: TRBJ2-1; v_call: TRBV9; d_call: TRBD2; clone_size: NA; cdr3_nt: TGTGCCAGCAGCGTAGGAACTAGCGGGAGGGCAGATGAGCAGTTCTTC; cdr3_aa: CASSVGTSGRADEQFF
j_call: TRBJ1-5; v_call: TRBV7-2; d_call: NA; clone_size: few; cdr3_nt: TGTGCCAGCAGCTTAGGGCTAGGGATCAATCAGCCCCAGCATTTT; cdr3_aa: CASSLGLGINQPQHF
j_call: TRBJ1-2; v_call: TRBV28; d_call: TRBD1; clone_size: NA; cdr3_nt: TGTGCCAGCAGCCTTCCCGTCGGGACAGGAGGGCTTCGGCCATATGGCTACACCTTC; cdr3_aa: CASSLPVGTGGLRPYGYTF
j_call: TRBJ1-1; v_call: TRBV7-2; d_call: NA; clone_size: NA; cdr3_nt: TGTGCCAGCAGCTTAGCGGGAGTTCTTCCGGGAACTGAAGCTTTCTTT; cdr3_aa: CASSLAGVLPGTEAFF
j_call: TRBJ2-2; v_call: TRBV9; d_call: NA; clone_size: NA; cdr3_nt: TGTGCCAGCAGCGTAGCTCTGGCGGGGTCCGGGGAGCTGTTTTTT; cdr3_aa: CASSVALAGSGELFF
j_call: TRBJ1-4; v_call: TRBV2; d_call: TRBD1; clone_size: few; cdr3_nt: TGTGCCAGCAGTGCACAGGGGTACACTAATGAAAAACTGTTTTTT; cdr3_aa: CASSAQGYTNEKLFF
j_call: TRBJ2-2; v_call: TRBV9; d_call: TRBD1; clone_size: many; cdr3_nt: TGTGCCAGCAGCGGTGGACAGGGAACCGGGGAGCTGTTTTTT; cdr3_aa: CASSGGQGTGELFF
j_call: TRBJ1-2; v_call: TRBV7-8; d_call: NA; clone_size: NA; cdr3_nt: TGTGCCAGCAGCTTAGGGGGGGCGCAAGGGTATGGCTACACCTTC; cdr3_aa: CASSLGGAQGYGYTF
j_call: TRBJ2-7; v_call: TRBV4-3; d_call: NA; clone_size: NA; cdr3_nt: TGCGCCAGCAGCCAAGTGGCTAGAGGTTCCTACGAGCAGTACTTC; cdr3_aa: CASSQVARGSYEQYF
j_call: TRBJ2-7; v_call: TRBV5-1; d_call: TRBD2; clone_size: few; cdr3_nt: TGCGCCAGCAATCTAGGGACTAGCAGTCCTTACGAGCAGTACTTC; cdr3_aa: CASNLGTSSPYEQYF
j_call: TRBJ1-1; v_call: TRBV7-9; d_call: TRBD1; clone_size: few; cdr3_nt: TGTGCCAGCATCCTGGGGGACAGGGATTATGCTGAAGCTTTCTTT; cdr3_aa: CASILGDRDYAEAFF
j_call: TRBJ2-1; v_call: TRBV7-2; d_call: NA; clone_size: few; cdr3_nt: TGTGCCAGCAGCAGAAACAATGAGCAGTTCTTC; cdr3_aa: CASSRNNEQFF
j_call: TRBJ1-4; v_call: TRBV6-5; d_call: NA; clone_size: NA; cdr3_nt: TGTGCCAGCAGTTACTCGATTGAAAAACTGTTTTTT; cdr3_aa: CASSYSIEKLFF
j_call: TRBJ2-1; v_call: TRBV7-9; d_call: TRBD2; clone_size: few; cdr3_nt: TGTGCCAGCAGCTATAGCGGGAGTGAGTTCTTC; cdr3_aa: CASSYSGSEFF
j_call: TRBJ2-3; v_call: TRBV27; d_call: TRBD2; clone_size: NA; cdr3_nt: TGTGCCAGCAGTTTTCAGCGGGGGGGGCTGAATACGCAGTATTTT; cdr3_aa: CASSFQRGGLNTQYF
j_call: TRBJ2-1; v_call: TRBV19; d_call: NA; clone_size: few; cdr3_nt: TGTGCCAGTAGTAACCCCCCGACAGGTCTCATCTCCTACAATGAGCAGTTCTTC; cdr3_aa: CASSNPPTGLISYNEQFF
j_call: TRBJ2-4; v_call: TRBV15; d_call: TRBD2; clone_size: NA; cdr3_nt: TGTGCCACCAGCAGAGGTCTAGCGGGAGGGACGGTAGCCAAAAACATTCAGTACTTC; cdr3_aa: CATSRGLAGGTVAKNIQYF
j_call: TRBJ1-4; v_call: TRBV13; d_call: TRBD1; clone_size: NA; cdr3_nt: TGTGCCAGCAGCTTCGAGTCAGGGGGTCGTGAAAAACTGTTTTTT; cdr3_aa: CASSFESGGREKLFF